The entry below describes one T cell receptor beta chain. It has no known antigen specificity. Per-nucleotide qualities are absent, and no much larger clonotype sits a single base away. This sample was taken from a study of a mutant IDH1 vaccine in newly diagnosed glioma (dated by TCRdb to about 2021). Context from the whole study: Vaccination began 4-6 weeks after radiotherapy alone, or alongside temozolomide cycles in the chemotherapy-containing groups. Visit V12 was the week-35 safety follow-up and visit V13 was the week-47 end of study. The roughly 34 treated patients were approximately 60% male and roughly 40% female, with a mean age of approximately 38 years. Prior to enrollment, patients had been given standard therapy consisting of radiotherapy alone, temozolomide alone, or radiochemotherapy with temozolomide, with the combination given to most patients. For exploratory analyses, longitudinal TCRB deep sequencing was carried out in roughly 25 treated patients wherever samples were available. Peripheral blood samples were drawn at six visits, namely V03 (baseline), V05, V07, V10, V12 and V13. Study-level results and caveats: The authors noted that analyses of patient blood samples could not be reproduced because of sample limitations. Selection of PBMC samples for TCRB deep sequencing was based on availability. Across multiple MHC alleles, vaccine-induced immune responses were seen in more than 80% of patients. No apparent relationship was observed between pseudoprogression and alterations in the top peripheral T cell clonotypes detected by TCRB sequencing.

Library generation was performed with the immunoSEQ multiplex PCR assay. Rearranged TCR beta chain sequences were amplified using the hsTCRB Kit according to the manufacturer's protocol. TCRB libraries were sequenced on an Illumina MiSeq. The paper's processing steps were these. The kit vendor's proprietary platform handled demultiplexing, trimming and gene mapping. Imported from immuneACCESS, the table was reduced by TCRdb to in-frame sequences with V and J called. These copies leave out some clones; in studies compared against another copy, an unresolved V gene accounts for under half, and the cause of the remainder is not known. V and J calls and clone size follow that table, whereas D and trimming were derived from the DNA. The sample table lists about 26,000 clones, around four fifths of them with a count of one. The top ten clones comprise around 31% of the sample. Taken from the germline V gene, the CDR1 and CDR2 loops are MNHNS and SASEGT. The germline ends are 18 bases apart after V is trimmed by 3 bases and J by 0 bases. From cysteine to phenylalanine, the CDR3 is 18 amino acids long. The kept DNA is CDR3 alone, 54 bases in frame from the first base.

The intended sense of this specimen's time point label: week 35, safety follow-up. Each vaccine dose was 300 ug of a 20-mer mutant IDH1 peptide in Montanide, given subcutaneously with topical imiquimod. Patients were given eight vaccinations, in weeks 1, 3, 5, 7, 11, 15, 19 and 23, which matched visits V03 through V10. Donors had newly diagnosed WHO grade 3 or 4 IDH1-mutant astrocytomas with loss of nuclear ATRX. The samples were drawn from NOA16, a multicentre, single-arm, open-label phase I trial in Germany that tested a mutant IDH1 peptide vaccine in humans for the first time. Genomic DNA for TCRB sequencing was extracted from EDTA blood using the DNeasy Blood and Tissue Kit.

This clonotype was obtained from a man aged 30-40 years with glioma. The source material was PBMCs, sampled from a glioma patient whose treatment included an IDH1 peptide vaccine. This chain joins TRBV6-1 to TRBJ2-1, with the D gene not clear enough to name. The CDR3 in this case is CASSEQPKPRSSYNEQFF. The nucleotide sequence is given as TGTGCCAGCAGTGAGCAACCAAAACCTAGAAGCTCCTACAATGAGCAGTTCTTC.